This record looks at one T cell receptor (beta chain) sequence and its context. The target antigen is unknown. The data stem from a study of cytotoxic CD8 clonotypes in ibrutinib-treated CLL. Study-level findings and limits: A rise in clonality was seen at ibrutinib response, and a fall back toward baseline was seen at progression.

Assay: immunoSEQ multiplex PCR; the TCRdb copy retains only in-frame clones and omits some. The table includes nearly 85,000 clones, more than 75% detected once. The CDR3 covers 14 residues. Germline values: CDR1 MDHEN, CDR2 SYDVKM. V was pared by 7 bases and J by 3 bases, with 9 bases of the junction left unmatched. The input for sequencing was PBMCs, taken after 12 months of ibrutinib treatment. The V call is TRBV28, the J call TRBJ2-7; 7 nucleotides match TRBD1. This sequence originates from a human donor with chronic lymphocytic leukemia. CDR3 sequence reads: CASTSPTGNYEQYF. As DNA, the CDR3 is TGTGCCAGCACCTCCCCGACAGGGAACTACGAGCAGTACTTC.